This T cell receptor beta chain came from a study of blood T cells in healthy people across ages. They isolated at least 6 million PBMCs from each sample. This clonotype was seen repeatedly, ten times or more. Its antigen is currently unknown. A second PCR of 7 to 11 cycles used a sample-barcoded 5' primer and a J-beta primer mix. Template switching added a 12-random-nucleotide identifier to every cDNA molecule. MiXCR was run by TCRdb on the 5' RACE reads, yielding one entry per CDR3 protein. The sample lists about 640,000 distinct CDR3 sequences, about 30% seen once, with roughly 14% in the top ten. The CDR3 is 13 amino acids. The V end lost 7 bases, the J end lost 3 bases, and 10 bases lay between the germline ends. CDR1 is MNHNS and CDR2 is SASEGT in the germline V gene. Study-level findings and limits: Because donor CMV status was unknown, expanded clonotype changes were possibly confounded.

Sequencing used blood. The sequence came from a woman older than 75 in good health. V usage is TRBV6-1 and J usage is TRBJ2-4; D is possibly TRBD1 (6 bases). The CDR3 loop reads CASTMDSKNIQYF. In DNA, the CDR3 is TGTGCCAGCACCATGGACAGCAAAAACATTCAGTACTTC.